Reported below is one T cell receptor beta chain. The sample originates from a study of blood T cell repertoires in COVID-19. Study overall: Researchers got acute and convalescent COVID-19 samples from the United States, Italy and Spain.

Germline CDR1 MGHRA, CDR2 YSYEKL. V dropped 0 bases and J dropped 7; count of bases not matched to a gene: 14. The CDR3 totals 17 residues. Per the study methods: The authors estimated nucleated cell counts from reference gene primer amplification. Produced via immunoSEQ multiplex PCR; TCRdb's table is partial and in-frame only. The DNA was the basis for D and trimming; V, J and clone size are from that table. The table lists about 160,000 clones, roughly 90% of them singletons. The chain couples TRBV4-1 to TRBJ2-7; TRBD2 aligns across 8 bases. Sequencing used peripheral blood. The TCR was taken from a man in his sixties with acute or convalescent COVID-19. The DNA for the CDR3 is TGCGCCAGCAGCCAAGATTTTCAGGGGACTAGGCTTCGGGAGCAGTACTTC. This gives the protein CASSQDFQGTRLREQYF.